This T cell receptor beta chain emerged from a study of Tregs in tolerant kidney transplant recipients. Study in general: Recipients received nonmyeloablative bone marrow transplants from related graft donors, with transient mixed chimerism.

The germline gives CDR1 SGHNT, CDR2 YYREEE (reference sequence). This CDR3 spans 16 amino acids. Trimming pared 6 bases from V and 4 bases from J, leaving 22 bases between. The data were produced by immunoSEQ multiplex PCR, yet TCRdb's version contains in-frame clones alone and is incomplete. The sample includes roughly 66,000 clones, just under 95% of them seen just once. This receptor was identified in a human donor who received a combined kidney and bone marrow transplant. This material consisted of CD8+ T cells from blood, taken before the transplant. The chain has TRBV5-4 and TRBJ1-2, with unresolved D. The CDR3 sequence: CASTCTLPGKTYGYTF. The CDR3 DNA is TGTGCCAGCACCTGCACCTTACCAGGAAAGACCTATGGCTACACCTTC.